Shown below are 23 T cell receptor beta chains from a single sample sequenced in a study of beta chain features in type 1 diabetes (dated by TCRdb to 2017 to 2018). Libraries were built with the immunoSEQ multiplex PCR assay. The entire isolated RNA was reverse transcribed using the High Capacity cDNA Reverse Transcription Kit, and thus expressed TCRB transcripts were sequenced. Drawn from immuneACCESS, this table holds only the in-frame rearrangements with V and J called that TCRdb kept. Clones are partly lost; checked studies trace under half to an unresolved V gene and leave the rest unexplained. Counted in this sample were around 150,000 clones; 6.9% of them appeared once. The top ten clones comprise 1.3% to 1.5% of the sample. The sequencing input was central memory CD4+ T cells from blood. These TCRs come from a woman aged 25 to 39 in good health.

This sequence joins TRBV6-1 and TRBJ2-5; 12 bases line up with TRBD2. The CDR3 is 17 residues long. V lost 4 bases, J lost 5 bases, and 11 bases stayed unmatched. The V gene's germline CDR1 is MNHNS and CDR2 SASEGT. The DNA of the CDR3 is TGTGCCAGCAGTGGGGGACTAGCGGGCACCGGATTGGAGACCCAGTACTTC. It translates to CASSGGLAGTGLETQYF.

This chain uses TRBV10-3 with TRBJ2-7; 10 nucleotides match TRBD2. The junction had 16 bases not matched to a gene; V was cut back by 10 bases and J by 4 bases. CDR3 length equals 16 residues. Looked up from germline, CDR1 is ENHRY and CDR2 is SYGVKD. CDR3 loop: CATAAEPSGSMYEQYF. CDR3 coding DNA: TGTGCCACCGCGGCGGAACCTAGCGGGAGTATGTACGAGCAGTACTTC.

The genes are TRBV18 and TRBJ2-7, with 8 nucleotides matching TRBD2. From germline, CDR1 is KGHSH and CDR2 LQKENI. V lost 3 bases to trimming and J lost 5 bases; unmatched junction nucleotides: 6. CDR3 length: 14 amino acids. As DNA, the CDR3 is TGTGCCAGCTCACCCCCCGGGGGGGCGAACGAGCAGTACTTC. Translation: CASSPPGGANEQYF.

J is TRBJ2-5 and V is TRBV11-2; 9 bases map to TRBD2. CDR1 is SGHAT and CDR2 is FQNNGV in the germline V gene. The CDR3 has 17 residues. V was pared by 6 bases and J by 5 bases, with 16 bases of the junction left unmatched. The CDR3 is CASRSTSGGPLQETQYF. The CDR3 coding sequence is TGTGCCAGCAGATCGACTAGCGGAGGGCCCCTACAGGAGACCCAGTACTTC.

V usage is TRBV27 and J usage is TRBJ2-3, with TRBD2 matching 9 bases. V trimming: 10 bases; J trimming: 6 bases; junction bases outside the gene matches: 11. Germline-derived CDR1 and CDR2 are MNHEY and SMNVEV (reference sequence). The CDR3 spans 14 residues. The CDR3 nucleotides are TGTGCCACATCGTCTCTAGCGGGAAGTGATACGCAGTATTTT. It codes for CATSSLAGSDTQYF.

The V call is TRBV10-3, the J call TRBJ2-5; a weak D match, TRBD1 (6 bases). The germline gives CDR1 ENHRY, CDR2 SYGVKD. V lost 8 bases to trimming and J lost 5 bases, with 12 bases between them. The CDR3 loop spans 12 amino acids. DNA for the CDR3: TGTGCCATCTCCCCTAGGGGGGAGACCCAGTACTTC. Protein sequence: CAISPRGETQYF.

This clone came up a few times. The CDR3 DNA reads as TGTGCCAGCGCGGGACTAGCGGGAGGCTCCGGGACGTTCTTC. It encodes CASAGLAGGSGTFF. The V and J genes are TRBV7-2 and TRBJ2-1; 15 bases are a match to TRBD2. V shed 8 bases and J 15 bases; nucleotides not matched to a gene: 11. In germline, CDR1 is SGHTA, CDR2 FQGNSA. This CDR3 contains 14 residues. Together with reference TRBV7-2 and TRBJ2-1, the CDR3 gives the full variable domain: GAGVSQSPSNKVTEKGKDVELRCDPISGHTALYWYRQSLGQGLEFLIYFQGNSAPDKSGLPSDRFSAERTGGSVSTLTIQRTQQEDSAVYLCASAGLAGGSGTFFGPGTRLTVL.

The rearrangement links TRBV7-2 to TRBJ2-5; 7 positions match TRBD1. The DNA end lines up better with TRBJ2-7; the J call may be wrong. Germline assignment: CDR1 SGHTA and CDR2 FQGNSA. The CDR3 extends over 15 amino acids. CDR3 nucleotides: TGTGCCAGCAGCTTAGGGGGACAGCCAGTTTACGAGCAGTACTTC. The encoded protein is CASSLGGQPVYEQYF.

This clone was detected a few times. This chain uses TRBV30 with TRBJ1-1; the D is unclear. Germline V gives CDR1 GTSNPN, CDR2 SVGIG (reference sequence). This CDR3 contains 13 residues. V shed 3 bases and J shed 0 bases, with 8 bases lying between them. The CDR3 spells CAWRQRMNTEAFF. The CDR3 region has the DNA TGTGCCTGGAGACAGCGGATGAACACTGAAGCTTTCTTT.

The V and J genes are TRBV15 and TRBJ2-1; D unresolved. This CDR3 has 15 amino acids. With 6 bases removed from V and 0 bases from J, the gap between germline ends came to 12 bases. Per the germline V gene, CDR1 is LNHNV and CDR2 is YYDKDF (reference sequence). The CDR3 region is CATRETRSSYNEQFF. DNA for the CDR3: TGTGCCACCAGGGAGACGAGGAGCTCCTACAATGAGCAGTTCTTC.

The chain couples TRBV18 to TRBJ1-1, with TRBD1 matching over 7 bases. J was trimmed by 0 bases and V by 2 bases; bases with no gene match: 3. This CDR3 is built from 15 residues. The germline CDR1 and CDR2 sequences are KGHSH and LQKENI. The CDR3 spells CASSPTGQMNTEAFF. The CDR3, as DNA: TGTGCCAGCTCACCAACGGGACAGATGAACACTGAAGCTTTCTTT.

This clone turned up a few times. The rearrangement uses TRBV6-6 and TRBJ1-1; 9 bases are shared with TRBD1. J gave up 5 bases and V 4 bases, and 11 bases lay outside the gene matches. Per the germline V gene, CDR1 is MNHNY and CDR2 is SVGAGI (reference sequence). This CDR3 is 16 amino acids long. CDR3 coding DNA: TGTGCCAGCAGTTTAAAGTTACAGGGGGCTCGTACTGAAGCTTTCTTT. Its translation: CASSLKLQGARTEAFF.

The chain couples TRBV11-2 to TRBJ2-1, with 10 bases aligning to TRBD2. CDR1 SGHAT and CDR2 FQNNGV come from the germline V gene. V shed 7 bases and J 2 bases; nucleotides not matched to a gene: 5. This CDR3 has 15 residues. Here the CDR3 reads CASTQTSGPYNEQFF. DNA for the CDR3: TGTGCCAGCACCCAGACTAGCGGGCCCTACAATGAGCAGTTCTTC.

V usage is TRBV27 and J usage is TRBJ1-2; D possibly corresponds to TRBD1 (5 bases). Trimming left V 5 bases short and J 1 base short, with 20 bases between. Per the germline V gene, CDR1 is MNHEY and CDR2 is SMNVEV (reference sequence). The CDR3 contains 17 residues. The CDR3 nucleotides read TGTGCCAGCAGTCCCATGGGGCTGGGTGGGAATAACTATGGCTACACCTTC. Residues: CASSPMGLGGNNYGYTF.

This clone has just a few counts. V is TRBV2 and J is TRBJ1-1; D is perhaps TRBD1 (6 bases). Looked up from germline, CDR1 is SNHLY and CDR2 is FYNNEI. This CDR3 comprises 16 residues. Trimming took 3 bases from V and 1 from J, leaving 15 bases between them. The CDR3 DNA is TGTGCCAGCAGTGACCCAGGACAGTCCAAGAACACTGAAGCTTTCTTT. It codes for CASSDPGQSKNTEAFF.

A few counts support this clone. The rearrangement links TRBV7-2 to TRBJ2-6; D is ambiguous. CDR1 and CDR2 from the germline V gene are SGHTA and FQGNSA. The CDR3 loop spans 16 amino acids. V shed 2 bases and J shed 2 bases, with 10 bases lying between them. CDR3 bases: TGTGCCAGCAGCTTAAATCGAGGAACTGGGGCCAACGTCCTGACTTTC. This codes for CASSLNRGTGANVLTF.

This clone has more than one count but fewer than ten. The gene calls are TRBV2 and TRBJ1-1; tentative D call: TRBD1 (5 bases). The CDR3 totals 13 residues. Germline V gene sequence: CDR1 SNHLY, CDR2 FYNNEI. V was shortened by 7 bases and J by 5 bases, with 14 bases between the two germline ends. The DNA of the CDR3 is TGTGCCAGCATTGCGAGGGGAGGGACTGAAGCTTTCTTT. Protein: CASIARGGTEAFF.

This clone was picked up a small number of times. The V gene is TRBV9, the J gene TRBJ2-1, with 7 bases identical to TRBD2. V was pared by 4 bases and J by 0 bases, with 7 bases of the junction left unmatched. The CDR3 is 16 residues long. CDR1 SGDLS and CDR2 YYNGEE come from the germline V gene. CDR3 sequence reads: CASSIQAGRSYNEQFF. The CDR3 bases are TGTGCCAGCAGCATCCAAGCGGGACGCTCCTACAATGAGCAGTTCTTC.

This chain uses TRBV7-9 with TRBJ2-1, with TRBD2 identical over 10 bases. CDR1 is SEHNR, CDR2 FQNEAQ, per germline (reference sequence). V lost 5 bases and J lost 7; bases outside the gene matches: 8. The CDR3 runs 15 residues. CDR3 in amino acids: CASSQGSGRGNEQFF. The DNA for the CDR3 is TGTGCCAGCAGCCAAGGAAGCGGGAGGGGGAATGAGCAGTTCTTC.

V usage is TRBV6-1 and J usage is TRBJ2-2, with 7 bases fitting TRBD1. Germline lookup yields CDR1 MNHNS and CDR2 SASEGT. The CDR3 loop spans 15 amino acids. V lost 8 bases, J lost 5 bases, and 11 bases stayed unmatched. The CDR3 DNA reads as TGTGCCAGCCATAGACAGGGCGGTCAGACCGGGGAGCTGTTTTTT. Protein product: CASHRQGGQTGELFF.

This clone was counted ten times or more. The V and J genes are TRBV10-3 and TRBJ2-5, with a tentative D call TRBD2 (5 bases). V dropped 8 bases and J dropped 5 bases, with 18 bases sitting between them. The CDR3 runs to 14 residues. In germline, CDR1 is ENHRY, CDR2 SYGVKD. The CDR3 protein is CAIAEADLGETQYF. CDR3 bases: TGTGCCATCGCCGAAGCGGACTTGGGGGAGACCCAGTACTTC.

The genes are TRBV4-2 and TRBJ2-7; 7 nucleotides align to TRBD2. This CDR3 contains 14 residues. V lost 1 base, J lost 1 base, and 1 base stayed unmatched. Germline CDR1 is LGHNA and CDR2 is YNFKEQ. The CDR3 DNA reads as TGTGCCAGCAGCCAAGGGGAGGGTTCCTACGAGCAGTACTTC. Translation gives CASSQGEGSYEQYF.

This clone was counted a few times. This rearrangement joins TRBV28 to TRBJ2-7; 8 bases agree with TRBD1. The V segment lost 10 bases and the J segment 5 bases; nucleotides outside the gene matches: 10. There are 13 residues in the CDR3. In germline, CDR1 is MDHEN, CDR2 SYDVKM. The CDR3 loop is CAIRRTGLDEQYF. CDR3 in DNA: TGTGCCATACGCCGGACAGGGCTCGACGAGCAGTACTTC.